The 14 T cell receptor beta chains listed next were all sequenced from one sample in a study of identical twins. TCRdb used MiXCR to reprocess the 5' RACE reads, holding one entry per CDR3 protein. Among approximately 500,000 distinct CDR3 sequences listed, roughly 15% were seen once. This sample also belongs to another study, concerning yellow fever vaccine responses in identical twins.

The sample consisted of CD4+ T cells sorted from blood. These receptor sequences come from a woman aged 18-29 years in good health.

The chain couples TRBV7-9 to TRBJ2-3; TRBD2 might be the D (6 bases). V was shortened by 4 bases and J by 14 bases, with 16 bases between the two germline ends. The length of the CDR3 is 12 residues. CDR1 SEHNR and CDR2 FQNEAQ come from the germline V gene (reference sequence). The CDR3 loop is CASSSGLSHSYF. The DNA of the CDR3 is TGTGCCAGCAGCTCGGGACTTTCCCATTCGTATTTT.

The chain employs TRBV12-3 or TRBV12-4 and TRBJ2-7; D might be TRBD2 (5 bases). This CDR3 comprises 14 residues. V was pared by 7 bases and J by 0 bases, with 13 bases between. The chain's CDR3 is CASTKRASSYEQYF. CDR3 sequence (DNA): TGTGCCAGCACCAAGAGGGCCAGCTCCTACGAGCAGTACTTC.

This clonotype was detected a few times. The chain links TRBV18 to TRBJ1-1; 7 bases are a match to TRBD1. CDR1 is KGHSH, CDR2 LQKENI, per germline. The CDR3 totals 15 residues. V lost 1 base to trimming and J lost 1 base; unmatched junction nucleotides: 3. In DNA, the CDR3 is TGTGCCAGCTCACCACAGGGGGCGGCGAACACTGAAGCTTTCTTT. Translating gives CASSPQGAANTEAFF.

The chain employs TRBV11-3 and TRBJ1-6, with TRBD1 matching over 8 bases. The CDR3 sequence is 15 residues long. The junction had 8 bases not matched to a gene; V was cut back by 7 bases and J by 6 bases. Germline assignment: CDR1 SGHNT and CDR2 YENEEA. CDR3 DNA sequence: TGTGCCAGCAACAGAAACGGACAGGGTAATTCACCCCTCCACTTT. As protein: CASNRNGQGNSPLHF.

This clonotype showed up just a few times. This sequence joins TRBV6-2 or TRBV6-3 and TRBJ2-5; D is possibly TRBD1 or TRBD2 (6 bases each). Germline-derived CDR1 and CDR2 are MNHEY and SVGEGT. This CDR3 comprises 16 residues. With 2 bases removed from V and 1 base from J, the gap between germline ends came to 14 bases. Here the CDR3 reads CASSYHPGGFQETQYF. Written as DNA, the CDR3 is TGTGCCAGCAGTTACCATCCCGGGGGCTTCCAAGAGACCCAGTACTTC.

This clonotype was recorded a few times. This chain uses TRBV5-6 with TRBJ2-1, with TRBD2 identical over 10 bases. Germline trimming cut 3 bases from V and 4 bases from J; bases unmatched to any gene: 7. The CDR3 loop spans 16 amino acids. The germline CDR1 and CDR2 sequences are SGHDT and YYEEEE. CDR3 residues: CASSWVLAGAYNEQFF. Written as DNA, the CDR3 is TGTGCCAGCAGCTGGGTTCTAGCGGGAGCTTACAATGAGCAGTTCTTC.

In its sample, this clonotype was seen a few times. The chain joins TRBV20-1 to TRBJ2-2, with 10 bases identical to TRBD1. The V and J ends lost 5 bases and 2 bases, in that order; junction bases with no gene match: 8. The CDR3 consists of 16 residues. CDR1 is DFQATT, CDR2 SNEGSKA, per germline (reference sequence). In nucleotides, the CDR3 is TGCAGTGCTCCGAAGGGACAGGGGCTAAACACCGGGGAGCTGTTTTTT. Translating gives CSAPKGQGLNTGELFF.

The chain links TRBV5-1 to TRBJ2-3; no clear D gene. The V end lost 0 bases, the J end lost 2 bases, and 10 bases lay between the germline ends. Germline V gene lookup returns CDR1 SGHRS and CDR2 YFSETQ. The CDR3 runs to 15 residues. Written as DNA, the CDR3 is TGCGCCAGCAGCTTGGGACGGGTTCTCACAGATACGCAGTATTTT. This encodes CASSLGRVLTDTQYF.

In this sample, this clonotype turned up a few times. CDR3 in amino acids: CSARTGGPNEKLFF. The DNA of the CDR3 is TGCAGTGCTAGAACTGGCGGTCCTAATGAAAAACTGTTTTTT. The chain uses TRBV20-1 and TRBJ1-4; D gene uncertain. CDR3 size: 14 residues. Trimming shortened V by 2 bases and J by 3 bases, and 10 bases separated the two germline ends. Germline CDR1 is DFQATT and CDR2 is SNEGSKA (reference sequence).

This clonotype was seen only a few times. Written as DNA, the CDR3 is TGTGCCAGCAGCCAAGGACTGTTGTACCAAGAGACCCAGTACTTC. Amino acids: CASSQGLLYQETQYF. V is TRBV3-1 and J is TRBJ2-5; D is unclear. The CDR3 has 15 amino acids. Per germline, CDR1 LGHDT and CDR2 YNNKEL (reference sequence). V shed 1 base and J shed 0 bases, with 9 bases lying between them.

The chain carries TRBV27 and TRBJ2-3, with D unresolved. This CDR3 is 15 amino acids long. Germline V gene data show CDR1 as MNHEY and CDR2 as SMNVEV (reference sequence). Trimming cost V 6 bases and J 2 bases, with 15 bases left between them. CDR3 bases: TGTGCCAGCAGCAAATCACCTCTAGACACAGATACGCAGTATTTT. This encodes CASSKSPLDTDTQYF.

The chain uses TRBV10-3 and TRBJ2-1; 7 bases are shared with TRBD2. CDR3 size: 13 residues. Looked up from germline, CDR1 is ENHRY and CDR2 is SYGVKD. V was pared by 7 bases and J by 8 bases, with 8 bases of the junction left unmatched. The CDR3 spells CAIKAGGRDEQFF. CDR3 in DNA: TGTGCCATCAAGGCGGGTGGGAGGGATGAGCAGTTCTTC.

J is TRBJ2-7 and V is TRBV20-1; D gene ambiguous. Trimming took 3 bases from V and 2 from J, leaving 11 bases between them. The V gene's germline CDR1 is DFQATT and CDR2 SNEGSKA (reference sequence). The CDR3 is 13 residues long. The CDR3 loop is CSASIADPYEQYF. CDR3 bases: TGCAGTGCTAGTATCGCTGACCCCTACGAGCAGTACTTC.

The sample holds a few counts of this clonotype. This chain connects TRBV3-1 to TRBJ1-6; TRBD1 is a possible D gene (5 bases). Germline values: CDR1 LGHDT, CDR2 YNNKEL (reference sequence). The CDR3 loop spans 13 amino acids. The V end lost 4 bases, the J end lost 7 bases, and 8 bases lay between the germline ends. CDR3 sequence: CASSRDANSPLHF. CDR3 in DNA: TGTGCCAGCAGCCGGGACGCCAATTCACCCCTCCACTTT.